This T cell receptor beta chain stems from a study of T cells in Graves' hyperthyroidism and ophthalmopathy. Trimming left V 7 bases short and J 5 bases short, with 8 bases between. CDR3 length equals 11 residues. Germline CDR1 and CDR2: SNHLY and FYNNEI. Amplified TCR beta CDR3 regions derived from RNA transcripts. HTBI primers were employed in a first-round RT-PCR of the TCR CDR3. TCRdb reanalysed the multiplex PCR reads using MiXCR and keeps one entry per CDR3 protein. The table shows about 640,000 distinct CDR3 sequences, with less than 45% occurring only once. There are many counts of this clonotype.

The sample comprised peripheral blood or thyroid tissue (not recorded which). The source is an adult man with Graves' disease, either hyperthyroidism or ophthalmopathy (not recorded which). The chain joins TRBV2 to TRBJ2-5; D gene uncertain. The CDR3 DNA sequence: TGTGCCAGCACCCAGGAGGAGACCCAGTACTTC. This encodes CASTQEETQYF. The full variable domain, in which reference TRBV2 and TRBJ2-5 provide the parts outside the CDR3, is EPEVTQTPSHQVTQMGQEVILRCVPISNHLYFYWYRQILGQKVEFLVSFYNNEISEKSEIFDDQFSVERPDGSNFTLKIRSTKLEDSAMYFCASTQEETQYFGPGTRLLVL.